The 32 T cell receptor beta chains below were found in one sample sequenced in a study of blood T cells in healthy people across ages (dated by TCRdb to about 2015). Receptor libraries were prepared by 5' RACE. Data came from an Illumina HiSeq 2500. The second PCR ran for roughly 7 to 12 cycles and used a J-beta primer mix along with a sample-barcoded 5' primer. TCRdb trimmed the raw reads at Q25, called clones with MiXCR and kept productive beta chains. Every CDR3 protein is listed once, alongside the most common genes and DNA of its rows. The sample contains 800,000 to 1,300,000 distinct CDR3 sequences, 25% of them found a single time. Around 0.75% of the sample rests with the top ten. These data also formed part of another study, on T cells of mothers and their children.

Sequenced sample: blood. These receptors all come from a girl aged 2-15 years in good health.

V and J are TRBV5-1 and TRBJ1-2; the match to TRBD1 covers 9 bases. Germline lookup yields CDR1 SGHRS and CDR2 YFSETQ. CDR3 length: 16 amino acids. V was pared by 0 bases and J by 8 bases, with 11 bases of the junction left unmatched. The CDR3 coding sequence is TGCGCCAGCAGCTTGGATGAGGGACAGGGCTCTAGGGGCTACACCTTC. Its protein is CASSLDEGQGSRGYTF.

This clonotype was counted a few times. J is TRBJ2-7 and V is TRBV12-3 or TRBV12-4; D is unclear. This CDR3 has 16 amino acids. V lost 4 bases, J lost 3 bases, and 19 bases lay in between. CDR3 bases: TGTGCCAGCAGTTCCACCGGGCCCTCCTCACTCTACGAGCAGTACTTC. Translation: CASSSTGPSSLYEQYF.

The CDR3 coding sequence is TGTGCCAGCAGCTGGGACGAGCTGTTTTTT. It translates to CASSWDELFF. This chain links TRBV7-9 with TRBJ2-2; either TRBD1 or TRBD2 may supply D (5 bases each). V was trimmed by 4 bases and J by 11 bases, leaving 5 bases between them. The CDR3 sequence is 10 residues long. From germline, CDR1 is SEHNR and CDR2 FQNEAQ (reference sequence). The variable domain in full, with the rest retrieved from reference TRBV7-9 and TRBJ2-2, is DTGVSQNPRHKITKRGQNVTFRCDPISEHNRLYWYRQTLGQGPEFLTYFQNEAQLEKSRLLSDRFSAERPKGSFSTLEIQRTEQGDSAMYLCASSWDELFFGEGSRLTVL.

The V and J genes are TRBV3-1 and TRBJ2-7; tentative D call: TRBD1 (5 bases). There are 14 residues in the CDR3. Trimming took off 6 bases at V and 1 base at J, with 13 bases between the two ends. Germline CDR1 is LGHDT and CDR2 is YNNKEL (reference sequence). The CDR3 here is CASSYDSPSYEQYF. DNA for the CDR3: TGTGCCAGCAGTTACGACAGTCCTTCCTACGAGCAGTACTTC.

Notes on this clonotype: A junction boundary mismatches the germline segment, possibly from a read error. The V call is TRBV13, the J call TRBJ1-3, with a possible D match to TRBD1 (5 bases). The V gene's germline CDR1 is PRHDT and CDR2 FYEKMQ (reference sequence). CDR3 length: 16 residues. CDR3 sequence (DNA): TGTGCCGGCAGCTTAAATGCAGCCGACAGAGCAGACACCATATATTTT. It yields the protein CAGSLNAADRADTIYF.

This clonotype was counted between two and nine times. The CDR3 nucleotides are TGCGCCCCCCGTGAGGGGGTAGCCTACGAGCAGTACTTC. This codes for CAPREGVAYEQYF. The rearrangement links TRBV4-3 to TRBJ2-7; D possibly corresponds to TRBD1 (6 bases). The CDR3 runs to 13 residues. Germline lookup yields CDR1 LGHNA and CDR2 YSLEER. Trimming took 11 bases from V and 2 from J, leaving 16 bases between them.

This clonotype was recorded a few times. The V and J genes are TRBV27 and TRBJ1-2; D perhaps matches TRBD1 (6 bases). There are 14 residues in the CDR3. The germline V gene has CDR1 MNHEY and CDR2 SMNVEV (reference sequence). Trimming shortened V by 5 bases and J by 3 bases, and 13 bases separated the two germline ends. The CDR3 loop reads CASSLQGRDYGYTF. CDR3 bases: TGTGCCAGCAGTCTCCAGGGGAGGGACTATGGCTACACCTTC.

The chain has TRBV3-1 and TRBJ1-6, with D uncertain. V lost 4 bases and J 10 bases, leaving 14 bases between the germline ends. CDR1 is LGHDT and CDR2 is YNNKEL in the germline V gene (reference sequence). This CDR3 spans 14 amino acids. The CDR3 loop reads CASSPAVGGSPLHF. The CDR3 DNA reads as TGTGCCAGCAGCCCTGCGGTGGGAGGCTCACCCCTCCACTTT.

This clonotype was picked up a small number of times. At one end, the junction sequence differs from germline, possibly due to a read error. The gene calls are TRBV28 and TRBJ1-1; D is uncertain. CDR3 size: 12 residues. The germline CDR1 and CDR2 sequences are MDHEN and SYDVKM. The CDR3 DNA reads TGCGCCAGCCTTGCCCCCGGCACTGAAGCTTTCTTT. It translates to CASLAPGTEAFF.

Comment on this clonotype: At one boundary the junction diverges from the germline segment, which might be a read error. The rearrangement joins TRBV3-1 to TRBJ2-5; 7 bases map to TRBD1. CDR3 length: 17 residues. CDR1 is LGHDT and CDR2 is YNNKEL in the germline V gene (reference sequence). The CDR3 DNA reads as TGTGCCAGCAGCCCTCGGGGCGGACAGGCCGAACAAGGGACCCAGTACTTC. It codes for CASSPRGGQAEQGTQYF.

With respect to this clonotype: The junction and the germline gene differ at one end; a read error may be behind it. The chain carries TRBV5-4 and TRBJ2-5; D is undetermined. The CDR3 consists of 14 residues. Germline V gene data show CDR1 as SGHNT and CDR2 as YYREEE (reference sequence). The CDR3 DNA is TGTGCCAGCAGCTTGGCCGGCAGGAGCTACGAGCAGAACTTC. Translated: CASSLAGRSYEQNF.

The gene calls are TRBV29-1 and TRBJ2-3; 8 bases align to TRBD2. V gave up 5 bases and J gave up 6 bases; unmatched junction bases: 13. The CDR3 has 15 amino acids. Germline V CDR1 and CDR2: SQVTM, ANQGSEA. The CDR3 is CSVRYDGGAGDTQYF. CDR3 DNA sequence: TGCAGCGTTCGCTACGACGGGGGGGCAGGGGATACGCAGTATTTT.

Many counts were recorded for this clonotype. The V call is TRBV12-3 or TRBV12-4, the J call TRBJ2-4; D is unresolved. The V end was cut by 6 bases, the J end by 3 bases, with 3 bases between. The CDR3 has 11 residues. The CDR3 DNA is TGTGCCAGCAGCCTCAAAAACATTCAGTACTTC. This gives the protein CASSLKNIQYF.

This clonotype has only a few counts. The chain recombines TRBV2 with TRBJ2-6; D call uncertain. The CDR3 loop spans 18 amino acids. The germline gives CDR1 SNHLY, CDR2 FYNNEI. V was pared by 6 bases and J by 0 bases, with 18 bases between. The CDR3 DNA is TGTGCCAGCAGCGACGTTCCAGCCGTGCACTCTGGGGCCAACGTCCTGACTTTC. Residues: CASSDVPAVHSGANVLTF.

This clonotype was seen a handful of times. The chain combines TRBV19 with TRBJ2-5, with D possibly matching TRBD1 (5 bases). The end of the DNA aligns better with TRBJ2-1, so the J call may be wrong. CDR3 length: 14 residues. Germline-derived CDR1 and CDR2 are LNHDA and SQIVND (reference sequence). The CDR3 loop is CASSIQGTYNEQFF. The CDR3 DNA reads as TGTGCCAGTAGTATACAGGGAACCTACAATGAGCAGTTCTTC.

The chain is built from TRBV24-1 and TRBJ1-2; no clear D gene. Germline CDR1 and CDR2: KGHDR and SFDVKD. CDR3 length: 10 residues. V lost 6 bases, J lost 5 bases, and 3 bases lay in between. The CDR3 nucleotides are TGTGCCACCAGTAATTATGGCTACACCTTC. Translated, it gives CATSNYGYTF.

In its sample, this clonotype was seen once. The rearrangement links TRBV10-3 to TRBJ2-7; no clear D gene. The CDR3 has 12 residues. CDR1 is ENHRY, CDR2 SYGVKD, per germline. V lost 8 bases and J lost 8, with 16 bases in between. The CDR3 DNA is TGTGCCATCGGTAGGATGGGGTACCAGCAGTACTTC. Its protein product is CAIGRMGYQQYF.

The rearrangement joins TRBV5-6 to TRBJ1-5, with 9 nucleotides matching TRBD1. This CDR3 region has 16 residues. J was trimmed by 2 bases and V by 4 bases; bases with no gene match: 7. The germline CDR1 and CDR2 sequences are SGHDT and YYEEEE. The CDR3 coding sequence is TGTGCCAGCAGCATCCTACAGGGGGCTGGCAATCAGCCCCAGCATTTT. Translating gives CASSILQGAGNQPQHF.

In its sample, this clonotype was seen a few times. V is TRBV29-1 and J is TRBJ1-1; maybe TRBD1 (5 bases). The germline V and J ends were trimmed by 6 bases and 8 bases, with 19 bases remaining between them. The CDR3 runs 13 residues. In germline, CDR1 is SQVTM, CDR2 ANQGSEA. DNA for the CDR3: TGCAGCGTGGAGGGACCGCGGACTGACGAAGCTTTCTTT. This codes for CSVEGPRTDEAFF.

The chain employs TRBV20-1 and TRBJ2-1, with 8 nucleotides matching TRBD2. The CDR3 has 18 residues. V lost 4 bases to trimming and J lost 0 bases; unmatched junction nucleotides: 14. Per germline, CDR1 DFQATT and CDR2 SNEGSKA (reference sequence). The CDR3 coding sequence is TGCAGTGCTAACTCGCGGGTTAGCGGGACTAGCTCCTACAATGAGCAGTTCTTC. Its protein product is CSANSRVSGTSSYNEQFF.

This clonotype was observed a handful of times. The rearrangement joins TRBV28 to TRBJ2-1; no clear D gene. The CDR3 is made up of 12 amino acids. The V and J ends lost 7 bases and 4 bases respectively, with 8 bases between them. CDR1 and CDR2 from the germline V gene are MDHEN and SYDVKM. CDR3 protein: CASTSRYNEQFF. Here the CDR3 DNA reads TGTGCCAGCACCTCAAGATACAATGAGCAGTTCTTC.

The CDR3 reads CASSTLTDEQYF. The CDR3 nucleotides read TGTGCCAGCAGCACCCTGACGGACGAGCAGTACTTC. The V gene is TRBV7-9, the J gene TRBJ2-5; D remains unclear. The J call could be wrong; TRBJ2-7 is a better fit for the DNA end. The V gene's germline CDR1 is SEHNR and CDR2 FQNEAQ (reference sequence). The CDR3 covers 12 residues.

V is TRBV28 and J is TRBJ2-7, with 8 bases aligning to TRBD1. V lost 3 bases and J lost 3; bases outside the gene matches: 7. The CDR3 contains 15 residues. Germline CDR1 is MDHEN and CDR2 is SYDVKM. The DNA for the CDR3 is TGTGCCAGCAGTTTGGCGTCAGGGGGCTTCTACGAGCAGTACTTC. Translated, it gives CASSLASGGFYEQYF.

This clonotype was recorded a few times. The gene calls are TRBV10-3 and TRBJ2-5, with D unclear. The DNA end is a closer match to TRBJ2-7, so the J assignment may be wrong. This CDR3 is built from 12 residues. Germline-derived CDR1 and CDR2 are ENHRY and SYGVKD. Here the CDR3 DNA reads TGTGCCATCAGTGAATTGGTAAACGAGCAGTACTTC. Protein sequence: CAISELVNEQYF.

This clonotype has only a few counts. The chain recombines TRBV24-1 with TRBJ2-3; D call uncertain. The CDR3 runs to 12 residues. V lost 4 bases to trimming and J lost 3 bases, with 4 bases between them. Germline V lookup: CDR1 KGHDR, CDR2 SFDVKD. CDR3 bases: TGTGCCACCAGTGAAACAACAGATACGCAGTATTTT. It translates to CATSETTDTQYF.

There are a few counts of this clonotype. The chain recombines TRBV20-1 with TRBJ1-2; D remains ambiguous. V gave up 1 base and J gave up 2 bases, with 5 bases separating them. Germline values: CDR1 DFQATT, CDR2 SNEGSKA (reference sequence). This CDR3 is built from 12 residues. In DNA form, the CDR3 reads TGCAGTGCTAGAGCACAGAACTATGGCTACACCTTC. Translating gives CSARAQNYGYTF.

In this sample, this clonotype turned up a few times. The V call is TRBV7-9, the J call TRBJ2-1, with TRBD2 as a possible D gene (6 bases). The CDR3 runs to 15 residues. V was trimmed by 3 bases and J by 2 bases, leaving 11 bases between them. Germline CDR1 SEHNR, CDR2 FQNEAQ (reference sequence). The CDR3 nucleotides read TGTGCCAGCAGCTTCCATGCGGGGCCCTACAATGAGCAGTTCTTC. Translation: CASSFHAGPYNEQFF.

This clonotype was counted only a few times. The rearrangement uses TRBV4-2 and TRBJ2-5; 11 bases are shared with TRBD2. The J call may be mistaken, given a closer DNA end match to TRBJ2-1. Germline CDR1 and CDR2: LGHNA and YNFKEQ. The length of the CDR3 is 20 residues. The chain's CDR3 is CASSPKSPASGGQDYNEQFF. The CDR3, as DNA: TGTGCCAGCAGCCCAAAAAGTCCGGCTAGCGGGGGGCAAGATTACAATGAGCAGTTCTTC.

CDR3 protein: CASSLRHQNIQYF. Written as DNA, the CDR3 is TGTGCCAGTAGTCTCCGACACCAAAACATTCAGTACTTC. The chain employs TRBV6-1 and TRBJ2-4, with unresolved D. The CDR3 covers 13 residues. Germline values: CDR1 MNHNS, CDR2 SASEGT. Deletions cut 9 bases from V and 5 bases from J, with 14 bases between.

This clonotype was detected a few times. The gene calls are TRBV12-3 or TRBV12-4 and TRBJ1-2; D might be TRBD1 (5 bases). Trimming cost V 3 bases and J 6 bases, with 14 bases left between them. The CDR3 is 14 residues long. The CDR3 nucleotides are TGTGCCAGCAGTTTGCAGGGAACGGTTGATGGCTACACCTTC. Translation gives CASSLQGTVDGYTF.

The chain links TRBV24-1 to TRBJ2-5, with 7 bases aligning to TRBD2. Germline V gene sequence: CDR1 KGHDR, CDR2 SFDVKD. The CDR3 has 13 amino acids. The trim removed 0 bases at V and 10 bases at J, leaving 4 bases unmatched. CDR3 amino acids: CATSDLMSGIQYF. CDR3 bases: TGTGCCACCAGTGATTTGATGAGCGGGATCCAGTACTTC.

This clonotype was picked up a small number of times. The chain has TRBV28 and TRBJ2-5, with D perhaps TRBD1 or TRBD2 (6 bases each). CDR3 size: 16 residues. Trimming left V 2 bases short and J 7 bases short, with 20 bases between. Germline CDR1 is MDHEN and CDR2 is SYDVKM. Here the CDR3 reads CASSLRRDTGYGTQYF. The CDR3 DNA sequence: TGTGCCAGCAGTTTAAGGCGGGACACGGGCTACGGGACCCAGTACTTC.